These 23 T cell receptor beta chains came from one sample sequenced in a study of blood T cell repertoires in COVID-19 (dated by TCRdb to about 2020). The library was prepared using the immunoSEQ multiplex PCR assay. TCRdb obtained this table from immuneACCESS and retained in-frame rearrangements with V and J assigned. These tables miss some clones; where compared with another copy, unresolved V genes account for less than half of the shortfall, and the remainder is unexplained. This sample lists 150,000 or so clones; approximately 80% were detected once. Clones ranked in the top ten supply around a tenth of the sample. The material sequenced was peripheral blood. Receptors originate from a woman aged 50 to 60 with acute or convalescent COVID-19.

The chain recombines TRBV19 with TRBJ1-5, with D possibly matching TRBD1 (6 bases). This CDR3 has 14 amino acids. Trimming cost V 4 bases and J 6 bases, with 13 bases left between them. Germline V CDR1 and CDR2: LNHDA, SQIVND (reference sequence). CDR3 residues: CASSSQGSTQPQHF. CDR3 sequence (DNA): TGTGCCAGTAGTAGCCAGGGGTCGACTCAGCCCCAGCATTTT.

V is TRBV6-6 and J is TRBJ2-4; D unclear. This CDR3 has 15 amino acids. V lost 4 bases and J lost 5, with 15 bases in between. The germline V gene encodes CDR1 MNHNY and CDR2 SVGAGI (reference sequence). CDR3 sequence: CASSSSTSFQNIQYF. The CDR3 nucleotides read TGTGCCAGCAGTTCCTCAACGAGTTTCCAAAACATTCAGTACTTC.

This chain connects TRBV24-1 to TRBJ2-2, with 8 positions matching TRBD1. V was clipped by 3 bases and J by 1 base; unmatched bases: 3. This CDR3 spans 16 amino acids. Looked up from germline, CDR1 is KGHDR and CDR2 is SFDVKD. CDR3 sequence reads: CATSDPGTGNTGELFF. The DNA of the CDR3 is TGTGCCACCAGTGATCCCGGGACAGGGAACACCGGGGAGCTGTTTTTT.

The gene calls are TRBV6-5 and TRBJ2-1; 12 bases line up with TRBD2. The length of the CDR3 is 16 residues. Germline loops: CDR1 MNHEY, CDR2 SVGAGI. V shed 0 bases, J shed 8 bases, and the junction held 5 bases outside the gene matches. CDR3 residues: CASSYSTSGGVDEQFF. In DNA form, the CDR3 reads TGTGCCAGCAGTTACTCGACTAGCGGGGGAGTGGATGAGCAGTTCTTC.

This rearrangement joins TRBV9 to TRBJ1-5, with D tentatively TRBD1 (6 bases). The CDR3 is 15 amino acids. V was shortened by 0 bases and J by 7 bases, with 14 bases between the two germline ends. CDR1 is SGDLS and CDR2 is YYNGEE in the germline V gene. This CDR3 is CASSVGGIGGQPQHF. CDR3 nucleotides: TGTGCCAGCAGCGTAGGAGGGATAGGGGGACAGCCCCAGCATTTT. Filled out from reference TRBV9 and TRBJ1-5, the complete variable domain reads DSGVTQTPKHLITATGQRVTLRCSPRSGDLSVYWYQQSLDQGLQFLIQYYNGEERAKGNILERFSAQQFPDLHSELNLSSLELGDSALYFCASSVGGIGGQPQHFGDGTRLSIL.

The gene calls are TRBV10-3 and TRBJ2-2; D is ambiguous. Germline CDR1 is ENHRY and CDR2 is SYGVKD. Trimming took off 6 bases at V and 6 bases at J, with 8 bases between the two ends. The CDR3 contains 12 residues. CDR3 region: CAIREEAGELFF. CDR3 nucleotide sequence: TGTGCCATCAGGGAAGAGGCCGGGGAGCTGTTTTTT.

This sequence joins TRBV28 and TRBJ1-2, with 9 bases identical to TRBD1. The CDR3 consists of 14 residues. J was trimmed by 3 bases and V by 3 bases; bases with no gene match: 2. Germline V gene data show CDR1 as MDHEN and CDR2 as SYDVKM. The CDR3 DNA follows: TGTGCCAGCAGTTTTACAGGGGGCGACTATGGCTACACCTTC. It encodes CASSFTGGDYGYTF.

CDR3 protein: CASSLSPSGVGVNSPLHF. CDR3 DNA: TGTGCCAGCAGTTTAAGCCCCTCGGGGGTAGGGGTAAACTCACCCCTCCACTTT. The V call is TRBV27, the J call TRBJ1-6, with D tentatively TRBD1 (5 bases). V dropped 2 bases and J dropped 10 bases, with 24 bases sitting between them. Germline CDR1 is MNHEY and CDR2 is SMNVEV (reference sequence). This CDR3 is built from 18 residues.

The CDR3 loop reads CASSQGQALLPLHF. Here the CDR3 DNA reads TGTGCCAGCAGCCAGGGACAGGCCCTTTTACCCCTCCACTTT. The chain is built from TRBV7-8 and TRBJ1-6, with 8 bases aligning to TRBD1. CDR3 size: 14 residues. Germline CDR1 and CDR2: SGHVS and FQNEAQ. The ends lost 5 bases at V and 12 bases at J; junction bases unmatched: 9. Full variable domain (rest looked up from reference TRBV7-8 and TRBJ1-6): GAGVSQSPRYKVAKRGQDVALRCDPISGHVSLFWYQQALGQGPEFLTYFQNEAQLDKSGLPSDRFFAERPEGSVSTLKIQRTQQEDSAVYLCASSQGQALLPLHFGNGTRLTVT.

This chain uses TRBV7-9 with TRBJ1-6; D call uncertain. The germline CDR1 and CDR2 sequences are SEHNR and FQNEAQ (reference sequence). The CDR3 spans 14 residues. Trimming took off 5 bases at V and 7 bases at J, with 12 bases between the two ends. The CDR3 DNA reads TGTGCCAGCAGCCCAGGACTCTCGAATTCACCCCTCCACTTT. Translated, it gives CASSPGLSNSPLHF.

The rearrangement links TRBV5-4 to TRBJ1-5, with unresolved D. Germline assignment: CDR1 SGHNT and CDR2 YYREEE (reference sequence). The CDR3 runs to 14 residues. V lost 9 bases and J lost 0, with 13 bases in between. The CDR3 nucleotides are TGTGCCACCTCACCGGCAGGTAGCAATCAGCCCCAGCATTTT. It specifies CATSPAGSNQPQHF.

Here the CDR3 reads CATSREAALADFSKNIQYF. The DNA of the CDR3 is TGTGCCACCAGCAGAGAAGCAGCGCTAGCGGACTTCTCCAAAAACATTCAGTACTTC. The chain employs TRBV15 and TRBJ2-4; 7 nucleotides match TRBD2. Trimming at V came to 0 bases and at J to 2 bases, leaving 13 bases not matched to a gene. Per germline, CDR1 LNHNV and CDR2 YYDKDF (reference sequence). This CDR3 comprises 19 residues.

V gene TRBV5-4 combines with J gene TRBJ2-7, with D perhaps TRBD2 (5 bases). The V gene's germline CDR1 is SGHNT and CDR2 YYREEE (reference sequence). V was trimmed by 0 bases and J by 4 bases, leaving 8 bases between them. This CDR3 has 13 amino acids. The CDR3 coding sequence is TGTGCCAGCAGCTTGGAACGGACTTACGAGCAGTACTTC. This translates into CASSLERTYEQYF.

There are a few counts of this clone. The chain is built from TRBV3-1 (or the pseudogene TRBV3-2) and TRBJ1-2, with D possibly being TRBD1 (5 bases). Per the germline V gene, CDR1 is LGHDT and CDR2 is YNNKEL (reference sequence). V lost 1 base and J lost 8, with 14 bases in between. The CDR3 has 14 amino acids. Here the CDR3 reads CASSQAIQGGGYTF. In DNA, the CDR3 is TGTGCCAGCAGCCAAGCTATTCAGGGAGGCGGCTACACCTTC.

This clone has just a few counts. The chain carries TRBV5-4 and TRBJ2-5, with D maybe TRBD2 (7 bases). In germline, CDR1 is SGHNT, CDR2 YYREEE (reference sequence). The V gene lost 0 bases and the J gene lost 5 bases, with 14 bases spanning the gap. The CDR3 has 15 residues. DNA of the CDR3: TGTGCCAGCAGCTTGGCGGGGGGCCTCCGTGAGACCCAGTACTTC. Translating it yields CASSLAGGLRETQYF.

CDR3 nucleotides: TGTGCCAGCAGCCAAGAGGGAACGACTAGCGGGAGGGAAGAGACCCAGTACTTC. The encoded protein is CASSQEGTTSGREETQYF. The chain recombines TRBV3-1 (or the pseudogene TRBV3-2) with TRBJ2-5; 14 bases are a match to TRBD2. There are 18 residues in the CDR3. CDR1 LGHDT and CDR2 YNNKEL come from the germline V gene (reference sequence). V was clipped by 0 bases and J by 3 bases; unmatched bases: 6.

CDR3 region: CASSLAAGGGADTQYF. CDR3 DNA sequence: TGTGCCAGCAGCTTAGCAGCGGGAGGCGGCGCAGATACGCAGTATTTT. The gene calls are TRBV7-2 and TRBJ2-3; 9 bases align to TRBD2. The CDR3 runs 16 residues. Losses at the gene ends were 0 bases for V and 4 bases for J; bases not matched to a gene: 5. Per the germline V gene, CDR1 is SGHTA and CDR2 is FQGNSA.

The rearrangement uses TRBV29-1 and TRBJ2-3; D gene unclear. Trimming pared 4 bases from V and 4 bases from J, leaving 9 bases between. The germline gives CDR1 SQVTM, CDR2 ANQGSEA. The CDR3 contains 12 residues. The CDR3 bases are TGCAGCGTTGTAAGGAGCTCAGATACGCAGTATTTT. Its translation is CSVVRSSDTQYF.

This clone was found a few times. V usage is TRBV28 and J usage is TRBJ2-7, with D perhaps matching TRBD2 (7 bases). The CDR3 runs 13 residues. In germline, CDR1 is MDHEN, CDR2 SYDVKM. V gave up 7 bases and J gave up 3 bases, with 13 bases separating them. As DNA, the CDR3 is TGTGCCAGCAAAACGGGGGGCGTCTACGAGCAGTACTTC. Its translation is CASKTGGVYEQYF.

This chain uses TRBV24-1 with TRBJ1-1; no definite D call. Trimming took off 7 bases at V and 1 base at J, with 9 bases between the two ends. Germline CDR1 is KGHDR and CDR2 is SFDVKD. The CDR3 covers 13 residues. CDR3 in amino acids: CATSPSGNTEAFF. CDR3 DNA: TGTGCCACCAGCCCATCGGGGAACACTGAAGCTTTCTTT.

V gene TRBV28 combines with J gene TRBJ2-3; D perhaps matches TRBD2 (6 bases). The CDR3 is made up of 18 amino acids. V lost 5 bases, J lost 0 bases, and 21 bases lay in between. The V gene's germline CDR1 is MDHEN and CDR2 SYDVKM. The CDR3: CASSLRLDSGGSTDTQYF. The CDR3 nucleotides are TGTGCCAGCAGTCTTAGGTTAGATAGCGGAGGGAGCACAGATACGCAGTATTTT. The variable domain in full, with the rest retrieved from reference TRBV28 and TRBJ2-3, is DVKVTQSSRYLVKRTGEKVFLECVQDMDHENMFWYRQDPGLGLRLIYFSYDVKMKEKGDIPEGYSVSREKKERFSLILESASTNQTSMYLCASSLRLDSGGSTDTQYFGPGTRLTVL.

The chain is built from TRBV5-4 and TRBJ2-1, with TRBD2 identical over 9 bases. V trimming: 4 bases; J trimming: 4 bases; junction bases outside the gene matches: 3. Per germline, CDR1 SGHNT and CDR2 YYREEE (reference sequence). The CDR3 totals 14 residues. The CDR3 nucleotides read TGTGCCAGCAGCGAGACTAGCGGATACAATGAGCAGTTCTTC. As protein: CASSETSGYNEQFF.

V is TRBV7-2 and J is TRBJ2-1, with TRBD1 matching over 10 bases. The CDR3 is 16 amino acids. V lost 7 bases and J lost 6; bases outside the gene matches: 12. Per the germline V gene, CDR1 is SGHTA and CDR2 is FQGNSA. CDR3 sequence (DNA): TGTGCCAGCAACCCTCTAGGACAGGGGGTCCCCAATGAGCAGTTCTTC. The encoded protein is CASNPLGQGVPNEQFF.